Below are 23 T cell receptor beta chains sequenced from a single sample in a study of response to subunit inactivated influenza vaccine. Using its own MiXCR run on the RT-PCR reads, TCRdb lists one record per CDR3 protein. The sample lists just under 550,000 distinct CDR3 sequences, under 25% occurring once. The sample was also linked to a second study, of T cells expressing NK-cell markers. That source notes: The cDNA for TCR beta came from 5'RACE template switching with UMIs.

The sequences come from CD4+ T cells sorted from PBMCs, collected about 13 days after vaccination. The receptors originated from a man aged 50-60 years who received an inactivated influenza vaccine.

This clonotype appeared a few times. CDR3 amino acids: CASSSRDREGYTF. Written as DNA, the CDR3 is TGTGCCAGCAGTTCCCGGGACAGGGAAGGCTACACCTTC. The chain combines TRBV27 with TRBJ1-2, with 9 nucleotides matching TRBD1. CDR1 is MNHEY and CDR2 is SMNVEV in the germline V gene (reference sequence). V trimming: 4 bases; J trimming: 8 bases; junction bases outside the gene matches: 5. CDR3 length: 13 amino acids.

This clonotype appeared many times. This chain joins TRBV3-1 and TRBJ2-2; D remains ambiguous. Germline V gene sequence: CDR1 LGHDT, CDR2 YNNKEL (reference sequence). V lost 3 bases to trimming and J lost 4 bases, with 3 bases between them. There are 12 residues in the CDR3. The CDR3 here is CASSHPTGELFF. The CDR3 DNA reads TGTGCCAGCAGCCACCCCACCGGGGAGCTGTTTTTT.

This clonotype has a handful of counts. V gene TRBV15 combines with J gene TRBJ2-2; D is undetermined. This CDR3 region has 13 residues. V lost 0 bases and J 6 bases, leaving 5 bases between the germline ends. CDR1 and CDR2 from the germline V gene are LNHNV and YYDKDF (reference sequence). This CDR3 is CATSRESAGELFF. The CDR3 nucleotides read TGTGCCACCAGCAGAGAATCAGCCGGGGAGCTGTTTTTT.

J is TRBJ1-3 and V is TRBV12-3 or TRBV12-4, with a possible D match to TRBD1 (6 bases). This CDR3 is 17 amino acids long. V was cut by 5 bases and J by 4 bases, with 21 bases left in between. CDR3 nucleotide sequence: TGTGCCAGCAGTCATAGAACCCAGGGGCTGAGCGGAAACACCATATATTTT. Its translation: CASSHRTQGLSGNTIYF.

This clonotype was seen only once. V usage is TRBV19 and J usage is TRBJ2-1, with TRBD1 as a possible D gene (5 bases). CDR1 is LNHDA, CDR2 SQIVND, per germline (reference sequence). With 1 base removed from V and 4 bases from J, the gap between germline ends came to 8 bases. The CDR3 sequence is 14 residues long. The CDR3 protein is CASSIVGPYNEQFF. The CDR3 DNA is TGTGCCAGTAGTATAGTGGGGCCGTACAATGAGCAGTTCTTC.

This clonotype was seen only a few times. The chain carries TRBV6-1 and TRBJ1-2; tentative D call: TRBD1 (5 bases). The CDR3 spans 13 residues. The ends were cut back, 10 bases at V and 5 bases at J, with 17 bases in the middle. Germline assignment: CDR1 MNHNS and CDR2 SASEGT. In nucleotides, the CDR3 is TGTGCCACCAAGAAACCAGGGCTTTATGGCTACACCTTC. Translating it yields CATKKPGLYGYTF.

This clonotype has at least ten counts. The chain is built from TRBV7-2 and TRBJ1-2; TRBD1 agrees at 7 bases. After removal of 0 bases from V and 8 bases from J, the junction contained 6 bases not matched to a gene. The CDR3 consists of 14 residues. Per the germline V gene, CDR1 is SGHTA and CDR2 is FQGNSA. CDR3 DNA sequence: TGTGCCAGCAGCTTAGCCAACAGGGGTGAAGGCTACACCTTC. Translating gives CASSLANRGEGYTF.

The chain recombines TRBV20-1 with TRBJ1-4, with D unclear. V dropped 6 bases and J dropped 8 bases, with 10 bases sitting between them. Per germline, CDR1 DFQATT and CDR2 SNEGSKA (reference sequence). The CDR3 spans 11 residues. CDR3 nucleotide sequence: TGCAGTGCAGATTTACTCGAAAAACTGTTTTTT. It encodes CSADLLEKLFF.

This clonotype was seen just once. V and J are TRBV28 and TRBJ2-5, with 9 bases matching TRBD2. This CDR3 is 16 amino acids long. Germline values: CDR1 MDHEN, CDR2 SYDVKM. V trimming: 6 bases; J trimming: 5 bases; junction bases outside the gene matches: 13. The CDR3 protein is CASSHFLAGTGETQYF. The CDR3 nucleotides read TGTGCCAGCAGCCACTTCCTAGCGGGAACGGGGGAGACCCAGTACTTC.

This clonotype was detected only a few times. This sequence joins TRBV28 and TRBJ1-2, with a possible D match to TRBD1 (5 bases). V was cut by 3 bases and J by 6 bases, with 11 bases left in between. CDR3 size: 13 residues. Germline V gene lookup returns CDR1 MDHEN and CDR2 SYDVKM. CDR3 in DNA: TGTGCCAGCAGTTTCCCAGGGTCTAATGGCTACACCTTC. Amino acid sequence: CASSFPGSNGYTF.

The chain recombines TRBV28 with TRBJ1-6, with D uncertain. This CDR3 region has 14 residues. Germline V lookup: CDR1 MDHEN, CDR2 SYDVKM. V lost 6 bases and J 9 bases, leaving 15 bases between the germline ends. The CDR3 here is CASRPTTKVSPLHF. In DNA form, the CDR3 reads TGTGCCAGCAGGCCAACAACAAAGGTTTCACCCCTCCACTTT.

Worth noting for this clonotype: An end of the junction differs from the germline gene, which may be a read error. The V call is TRBV28, the J call TRBJ1-4; 8 bases are shared with TRBD1. This CDR3 has 15 residues. Germline CDR1 reads MDHEN; CDR2 reads SYDVKM. This chain's CDR3 is CASCLQGGFDEKLFF. The CDR3 DNA sequence: TGTGCCAGCTGTTTACAGGGGGGCTTTGATGAAAAACTGTTTTTT.

V is TRBV29-1 and J is TRBJ2-2; 8 nucleotides line up with TRBD1. Germline V gene lookup returns CDR1 SQVTM and CDR2 ANQGSEA. V shed 3 bases and J 4 bases; nucleotides not matched to a gene: 4. The CDR3 is 14 residues long. The CDR3 protein is CSVERTGSTGELFF. The CDR3 DNA follows: TGCAGCGTTGAGCGGACAGGGTCCACCGGGGAGCTGTTTTTT.

The CDR3 protein is CASSSLRSGPSEQYF. As DNA, the CDR3 is TGTGCCAGCAGCTCCCTCAGGAGCGGACCCTCCGAGCAGTACTTC. The genes are TRBV7-9 and TRBJ2-7, with a tentative D call TRBD2 (5 bases). Germline V gene lookup returns CDR1 SEHNR and CDR2 FQNEAQ (reference sequence). The V end lost 4 bases, the J end lost 6 bases, and 19 bases lay between the germline ends. The CDR3 is 15 amino acids. The variable domain in full, completed from reference TRBV7-9 and TRBJ2-7, reads DTGVSQNPRHKITKRGQNVTFRCDPISEHNRLYWYRQTLGQGPEFLTYFQNEAQLEKSRLLSDRFSAERPKGSFSTLEIQRTEQGDSAMYLCASSSLRSGPSEQYFGPGTRLTVT.

A few counts support this clonotype. The V gene is TRBV28, the J gene TRBJ2-7, with no clear D. The CDR3 totals 15 residues. In germline, CDR1 is MDHEN, CDR2 SYDVKM. V lost 6 bases and J 3 bases, leaving 18 bases between the germline ends. The chain's CDR3 is CASRSMGGSFYEQYF. Written as DNA, the CDR3 is TGTGCCAGCAGATCCATGGGTGGAAGTTTCTACGAGCAGTACTTC. Together with reference TRBV28 and TRBJ2-7, the CDR3 gives the full variable domain: DVKVTQSSRYLVKRTGEKVFLECVQDMDHENMFWYRQDPGLGLRLIYFSYDVKMKEKGDIPEGYSVSREKKERFSLILESASTNQTSMYLCASRSMGGSFYEQYFGPGTRLTVT.

The chain has TRBV5-6 and TRBJ2-1, with 15 bases lining up with TRBD2. CDR1 is SGHDT, CDR2 YYEEEE, per germline. CDR3 length: 18 residues. The J segment lost 4 bases and the V segment lost 1 base, leaving 6 bases of the junction unmatched. Written as DNA, the CDR3 is TGTGCCAGCAGCTTGCGCAGGACTAGCGGGGGGGTATACAATGAGCAGTTCTTC. It encodes CASSLRRTSGGVYNEQFF. Drawing the rest from reference TRBV5-6 and TRBJ2-1, the complete variable domain is DAGVTQSPTHLIKTRGQQVTLRCSPKSGHDTVSWYQQALGQGPQFIFQYYEEEERQRGNFPDRFSGHQFPNYSSELNVNALLLGDSALYLCASSLRRTSGGVYNEQFFGPGTRLTVL.

This clonotype was counted only a few times. V usage is TRBV5-5 and J usage is TRBJ1-5; 9 nucleotides agree with TRBD1. From germline, CDR1 is SGHKS and CDR2 YYEKEE (reference sequence). The trim removed 4 bases at V and 1 base at J, leaving 3 bases unmatched. The CDR3 length is 15 residues. The CDR3 bases are TGTGCCAGCAGCCTGGACAGGGGAAGCAATCAGCCCCAGCATTTT. Translating gives CASSLDRGSNQPQHF.

The rearrangement uses TRBV4-2 and TRBJ2-7; D possibly matches TRBD1 or TRBD2 (6 bases each). The CDR3 spans 15 residues. The V and J ends lost 5 bases and 4 bases respectively, with 18 bases between them. Per the germline V gene, CDR1 is LGHNA and CDR2 is YNFKEQ. CDR3 protein: CASSSFSSGAYEQYF. CDR3 sequence (DNA): TGTGCCAGCAGCAGCTTCTCTTCGGGGGCGTACGAGCAGTACTTC.

This clonotype was detected only a few times. The chain has TRBV15 and TRBJ2-5, with D unclear. Germline V gene data show CDR1 as LNHNV and CDR2 as YYDKDF (reference sequence). The germline V and J ends were trimmed by 1 base and 5 bases, with 5 bases remaining between them. The CDR3 loop spans 12 amino acids. CDR3 loop: CATSRGRETQYF. The DNA of the CDR3 is TGTGCCACCAGCAGAGGTCGGGAGACCCAGTACTTC.

In this sample, this clonotype turned up a few times. This chain connects TRBV12-3 or TRBV12-4 to TRBJ1-6; D gene ambiguous. Trimming stripped 1 base from V and 3 bases from J, with 7 bases between. The CDR3 loop spans 15 amino acids. CDR3 protein: CASSLEGFYNSPLHF. The CDR3, as DNA: TGTGCCAGCAGTTTAGAAGGGTTCTATAATTCACCCCTCCACTTT.

This clonotype appeared a few times. J is TRBJ2-7 and V is TRBV7-8; D uncertain. This CDR3 has 14 amino acids. Trimming shortened V by 4 bases and J by 0 bases, and 10 bases separated the two germline ends. The germline V gene encodes CDR1 SGHVS and CDR2 FQNEAQ. CDR3 nucleotides: TGTGCCAGCAGCTCAATGCCAGACTCCTACGAGCAGTACTTC. Encoded protein: CASSSMPDSYEQYF.

The V gene is TRBV7-9, the J gene TRBJ2-1, with a possible D match to TRBD1 (6 bases). V was shortened by 2 bases and J by 4 bases, with 15 bases between the two germline ends. Germline CDR1 and CDR2: SEHNR and FQNEAQ (reference sequence). The length of the CDR3 is 16 residues. The CDR3 is CASSLIQGPTYNEQFF. The CDR3 nucleotides are TGTGCCAGCAGCTTAATTCAGGGGCCAACATACAATGAGCAGTTCTTC.

This clonotype was seen a handful of times. The gene calls are TRBV12-3 or TRBV12-4 and TRBJ2-5; 7 nucleotides match TRBD2. The junction had 14 bases not matched to a gene; V was cut back by 5 bases and J by 8 bases. The CDR3 is made up of 15 amino acids. The CDR3 sequence is CASSPTAGPRGTQYF. CDR3 nucleotide sequence: TGTGCCAGCAGTCCCACAGCGGGGCCCCGGGGAACCCAGTACTTC.